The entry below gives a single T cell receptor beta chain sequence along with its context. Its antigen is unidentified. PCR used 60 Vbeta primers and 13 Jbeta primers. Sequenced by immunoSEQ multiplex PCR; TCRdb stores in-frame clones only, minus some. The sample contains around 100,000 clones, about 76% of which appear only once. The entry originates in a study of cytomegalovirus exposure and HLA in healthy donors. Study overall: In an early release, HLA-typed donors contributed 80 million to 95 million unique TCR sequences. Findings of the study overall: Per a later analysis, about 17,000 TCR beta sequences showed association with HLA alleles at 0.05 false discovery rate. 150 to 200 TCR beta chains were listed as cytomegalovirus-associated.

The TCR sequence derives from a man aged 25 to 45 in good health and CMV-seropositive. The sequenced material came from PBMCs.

DNA for the CDR3: TGCGCCAGCAGCCTCTCAGGGACAGGGGAAGAAAAACTGTTTTTT. Translated, it gives CASSLSGTGEEKLFF. The chain has TRBV5-1 and TRBJ1-4, with 10 nucleotides matching TRBD1. CDR3 length: 15 residues. Germline CDR1 and CDR2: SGHRS and YFSETQ. The V gene end was trimmed by 4 bases and the J gene end by 8 bases; junction bases not matched to a gene: 8. The full variable domain, rest sourced from reference TRBV5-1 and TRBJ1-4, is KAGVTQTPRYLIKTRGQQVTLSCSPISGHRSVSWYQQTPGQGLQFLFEYFSETQRNKGNFPGRFSGRQFSNSRSEMNVSTLELGDSALYLCASSLSGTGEEKLFFGSGTQLSVL.